This T cell receptor beta chain was found in a study of neurological immune-mediated disorders. Study-wide results and limits: Private repertoires in all groups were suggested, as expanded clones shared no CDR3 amino acid sequences across subjects. The most TCR clonal expansion was seen in HTLV-1-associated myelopathy, and the least was seen in multiple sclerosis, which fell below healthy controls.

Germline CDR1 is DFQATT and CDR2 is SNEGSKA (reference sequence). The CDR3 spans 16 residues. The ends lost 6 bases at V and 6 bases at J; junction bases unmatched: 17. With 10-nucleotide random UMIs included, cDNA was synthesized by 5'RACE. TCRdb processed the 5' RACE reads anew with MiXCR; each CDR3 protein has one entry. The sample lists about 18,000 distinct CDR3 sequences, approximately 3.7% occurring once. Details on this clonotype: What it binds is not known.

Sorted libraries were derived from 800,000 to 1,000,000 CD4+ or CD8+ T cells. This receptor was obtained from a woman between 40 and 55 years old in good health. The chain combines TRBV20-1 with TRBJ2-7; 10 positions agree with TRBD2. The sequencing input was CD8+ T cells from blood. The CDR3 here is CSAPSNFASGSSEQYF. The CDR3 DNA reads as TGCAGTGCCCCCAGCAATTTTGCTAGCGGGAGCTCCGAGCAGTACTTC.